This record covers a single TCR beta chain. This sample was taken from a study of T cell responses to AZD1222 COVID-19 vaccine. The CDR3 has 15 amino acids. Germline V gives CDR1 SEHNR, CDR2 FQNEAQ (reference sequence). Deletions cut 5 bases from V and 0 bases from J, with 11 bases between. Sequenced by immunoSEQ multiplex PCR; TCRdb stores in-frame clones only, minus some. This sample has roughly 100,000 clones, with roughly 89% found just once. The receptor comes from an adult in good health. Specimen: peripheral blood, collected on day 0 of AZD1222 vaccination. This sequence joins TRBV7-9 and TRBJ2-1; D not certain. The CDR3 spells CASSPLETSYNEQFF. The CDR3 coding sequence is TGTGCCAGCAGCCCTCTTGAAACCTCCTACAATGAGCAGTTCTTC.